The 27 T cell receptor beta chains given below trace back to one sample, sequenced in a study of blood T cell repertoires in COVID-19. Data came from immunoSEQ multiplex PCR; TCRdb stores just in-frame clones and leaves some out. This sample has under 140,000 clones, with more than 65% found just once. Sequencing was carried out using peripheral blood. The source of these receptors is a woman older than 75 with acute or convalescent COVID-19.

This sequence joins TRBV30 and TRBJ2-7; a possible D gene is TRBD2 (6 bases). With 2 bases removed from V and 2 bases from J, the gap between germline ends came to 13 bases. The germline CDR1 and CDR2 sequences are GTSNPN and SVGIG (reference sequence). The CDR3 totals 14 residues. The CDR3 coding sequence is TGTGCCTGGAGTCCTTACCCGGGAGCCTACGAGCAGTACTTC. Translated, it gives CAWSPYPGAYEQYF.

J is TRBJ1-4 and V is TRBV10-2; no reliable D call. The CDR3 is made up of 14 amino acids. V was clipped by 2 bases and J by 11 bases, with 15 bases between them. Germline assignment: CDR1 WSHSY and CDR2 SAAADI. In DNA, the CDR3 is TGCGCCAGCAGTGAGCCGACCGGAGAGAGGAAACTGTTTTTT. Encoded protein: CASSEPTGERKLFF.

Only a few counts were recorded for this clone. This chain links TRBV5-1 with TRBJ1-1, with no clear D. This CDR3 is built from 11 residues. The V end was cut by 0 bases, the J end by 8 bases, with 5 bases between. Germline CDR1 reads SGHRS; CDR2 reads YFSETQ. The CDR3, as DNA: TGCGCCAGCAGCTTGGTACAGGAAGCTTTCTTT. This codes for CASSLVQEAFF.

The V gene is TRBV28, the J gene TRBJ1-5; D may be TRBD1 (5 bases). V was trimmed by 10 bases and J by 0 bases, leaving 16 bases between them. CDR3 length: 15 residues. Looked up from germline, CDR1 is MDHEN and CDR2 is SYDVKM. The CDR3 region has the DNA TGTGCCACCTCCGATGGGGCGTATAGCAATCAGCCCCAGCATTTT. Its protein product is CATSDGAYSNQPQHF.

This rearrangement joins TRBV5-1 to TRBJ1-1, with D maybe TRBD1 (6 bases). The germline CDR1 and CDR2 sequences are SGHRS and YFSETQ. The CDR3 covers 14 residues. The V end lost 0 bases, the J end lost 4 bases, and 10 bases lay between the germline ends. DNA for the CDR3: TGCGCCAGCAGCTTGGTGGAAGGGGGCACTGAAGCTTTCTTT. It encodes CASSLVEGGTEAFF.

The chain combines TRBV29-1 with TRBJ2-5; unclear D gene. Germline V lookup: CDR1 SQVTM, CDR2 ANQGSEA. The V end was cut by 7 bases, the J end by 1 base, with 10 bases between. The CDR3 consists of 12 residues. CDR3 coding DNA: TGCAGCGCACGACTCCCCCAAGAGACCCAGTACTTC. Protein sequence: CSARLPQETQYF.

The genes are TRBV2 and TRBJ1-5; 10 bases map to TRBD1. V shed 2 bases, J shed 4 bases, and the junction held 2 bases outside the gene matches. From germline, CDR1 is SNHLY and CDR2 FYNNEI. This CDR3 contains 15 residues. CDR3 region: CASSERQGANQPQHF. The CDR3 DNA sequence: TGTGCCAGCAGTGAACGACAGGGGGCGAATCAGCCCCAGCATTTT.

Many counts were recorded for this clone. The chain recombines TRBV7-9 with TRBJ1-2; TRBD1 matches 9 bases. The CDR3 is made up of 12 amino acids. J was trimmed by 8 bases and V by 6 bases; bases with no gene match: 4. In germline, CDR1 is SEHNR, CDR2 FQNEAQ (reference sequence). CDR3 nucleotides: TGTGCCAGCAGGGGACAGGGAAGCGGCTACACCTTC. Protein sequence: CASRGQGSGYTF.

V usage is TRBV12-3 or TRBV12-4 and J usage is TRBJ2-1; D ambiguous. The CDR3 spans 12 residues. V lost 4 bases to trimming and J lost 6 bases, with 7 bases between them. In DNA form, the CDR3 reads TGTGCCAGCAGTTCCTCGTTCAATGAGCAGTTCTTC. Translated: CASSSSFNEQFF.

The chain has TRBV21-1 and TRBJ1-4; TRBD1, the D gene given by the table, was not confirmed from the DNA. TRBV21-1 is a pseudogene. The CDR3 totals 11 residues. The CDR3 sequence: CASILQGVFLF. CDR3 DNA: TGTGCCAGCATACTACAGGGAGTTTTCCTTTTT.

J is TRBJ2-5 and V is TRBV7-2; 8 bases are a match to TRBD2. The CDR3 is 15 amino acids. V shed 0 bases and J 5 bases; nucleotides not matched to a gene: 5. The germline V gene has CDR1 SGHTA and CDR2 FQGNSA. The CDR3 DNA reads as TGTGCCAGCAGCTTAGCGGCGGGGGGATCGGAGACCCAGTACTTC. It translates to CASSLAAGGSETQYF.

The chain joins TRBV12-3 or TRBV12-4 to TRBJ2-1; 8 nucleotides match TRBD2. The CDR3 is 12 residues long. The trim removed 6 bases at V and 9 bases at J, leaving 4 bases unmatched. The CDR3 sequence is CASRPAGAEQFF. The CDR3 bases are TGTGCCAGCAGGCCAGCGGGAGCTGAGCAGTTCTTC.

The rearrangement uses TRBV4-2 and TRBJ2-3; D remains ambiguous. The V and J ends lost 3 bases and 0 bases respectively, with 7 bases between them. Per germline, CDR1 LGHNA and CDR2 YNFKEQ. CDR3 size: 14 residues. Here the CDR3 DNA reads TGTGCCAGCAGCCAGTTTCTGAGCACAGATACGCAGTATTTT. Amino acids: CASSQFLSTDTQYF.

The CDR3 is CATSRRGSDGYTF. The CDR3 region has the DNA TGTGCCACCAGTCGCAGGGGGTCCGATGGCTACACCTTC. This chain joins TRBV24-1 and TRBJ1-2, with 7 nucleotides matching TRBD1. Germline assignment: CDR1 KGHDR and CDR2 SFDVKD. The CDR3 consists of 13 residues. The ends lost 6 bases at V and 6 bases at J; junction bases unmatched: 6.

The rearrangement links TRBV9 to TRBJ1-2; a weak D match, TRBD1 (5 bases). Germline CDR1 SGDLS, CDR2 YYNGEE. This CDR3 region has 13 residues. V was cut by 1 base and J by 4 bases, with 8 bases left in between. The CDR3 DNA reads as TGTGCCAGCAGCGTACCGGGGGTCTATGGCTACACCTTC. It specifies CASSVPGVYGYTF.

The chain couples TRBV6-5 to TRBJ2-1; 10 bases match TRBD2. This CDR3 is 15 amino acids long. V gave up 5 bases and J gave up 7 bases; unmatched junction bases: 8. Germline-derived CDR1 and CDR2 are MNHEY and SVGAGI. The CDR3, as DNA: TGTGCCAGCAGTCCTCCTTCGACTAGCGGGAATGAGCAGTTCTTC. It is translated as CASSPPSTSGNEQFF.

The chain uses TRBV4-1 and TRBJ2-7, with 8 bases matching TRBD2. This CDR3 contains 15 residues. With V trimmed by 1 base and J by 5 bases, 7 bases remained unmatched. Germline CDR1 reads MGHRA; CDR2 reads YSYEKL. The CDR3 region has the DNA TGCGCCAGCAGCCAAGTAGCGGGACCGTGGAACGAGCAGTACTTC. This encodes CASSQVAGPWNEQYF.

This clone came up once. V and J are TRBV4-1 and TRBJ2-2; tentative D call: TRBD1 (6 bases). Germline values: CDR1 MGHRA, CDR2 YSYEKL. Trimming stripped 3 bases from V and 5 bases from J, with 16 bases between. The CDR3 extends over 16 amino acids. CDR3 DNA sequence: TGCGCCAGCAGCCACTACGGCCGAGGGGGAACCGGGGAGCTGTTTTTT. This sequence encodes CASSHYGRGGTGELFF.

The chain combines TRBV11-2 with TRBJ1-3; D is possibly TRBD1 (6 bases). Germline lookup yields CDR1 SGHAT and CDR2 FQNNGV. The CDR3 consists of 15 residues. The V and J ends lost 0 bases and 8 bases respectively, with 14 bases between them. CDR3 nucleotides: TGTGCCAGCAGCTTAGAACCGTCAGGGGATCACACCATATATTTT. Its translation is CASSLEPSGDHTIYF.

The CDR3 is CAWSVGNLYEQFF. CDR3 nucleotides: TGTGCCTGGAGTGTCGGGAATCTTTATGAGCAGTTCTTC. The genes are TRBV30 and TRBJ2-1; D possibly corresponds to TRBD2 (5 bases). This CDR3 contains 13 residues. The ends were cut back, 0 bases at V and 8 bases at J, with 11 bases in the middle. Per germline, CDR1 GTSNPN and CDR2 SVGIG (reference sequence). Looking up the rest from reference TRBV30 and TRBJ2-1 gives the full variable domain: SQTIHQWPATLVQPVGSPLSLECTVEGTSNPNLYWYRQAAGRGLQLLFYSVGIGQISSEVPQNLSASRPQDRQFILSSKKLLLSDSGFYLCAWSVGNLYEQFFGPGTRLTVL.

There are many counts of this clone. The chain recombines TRBV27 with TRBJ2-1; 11 bases agree with TRBD2. The V and J ends lost 5 bases and 7 bases, in that order; junction bases with no gene match: 7. Per the germline V gene, CDR1 is MNHEY and CDR2 is SMNVEV (reference sequence). The CDR3 runs 15 residues. The CDR3 reads CASSPTSGSVNEQFF. The CDR3 bases are TGTGCCAGCAGTCCCACTAGCGGGAGTGTTAATGAGCAGTTCTTC.

The rearrangement uses TRBV11-2 and TRBJ2-7, with D possibly matching TRBD2 (6 bases). This CDR3 contains 17 residues. CDR1 and CDR2 (germline): SGHAT, FQNNGV. Trimming stripped 1 base from V and 0 bases from J, with 16 bases between. CDR3 in DNA: TGTGCCAGCAGCTTAGCTTTGGGTAGCGGCCGCTCCTACGAGCAGTACTTC. Protein: CASSLALGSGRSYEQYF. The entire variable domain, with the rest obtained from reference TRBV11-2 and TRBJ2-7, is as follows: EAGVAQSPRYKIIEKRQSVAFWCNPISGHATLYWYQQILGQGPKLLIQFQNNGVVDDSQLPKDRFSAERLKGVDSTLKIQPAKLEDSAVYLCASSLALGSGRSYEQYFGPGTRLTVT.

The chain recombines TRBV7-2 with TRBJ2-5; 9 bases are shared with TRBD1. The CDR3 loop spans 18 amino acids. CDR1 SGHTA and CDR2 FQGNSA come from the germline V gene. The V gene end was trimmed by 5 bases and the J gene end by 5 bases; junction bases not matched to a gene: 18. This chain's CDR3 is CASSLRGTLQGAGETQYF. The CDR3 bases are TGTGCCAGCAGCCTAAGAGGGACATTACAGGGGGCGGGGGAGACCCAGTACTTC.

The J gene is TRBJ1-3, the V gene TRBV10-2, with 7 bases identical to TRBD1. Germline-derived CDR1 and CDR2 are WSHSY and SAAADI. The CDR3 extends over 13 amino acids. V gave up 8 bases and J gave up 2 bases; unmatched junction bases: 3. The chain's CDR3 is CASRQGTGNTIYF. Here the CDR3 DNA reads TGCGCCAGCCGACAGGGAACTGGAAACACCATATATTTT.

On this clone: An end of the junction does not agree with germline; a read error may underlie this. This chain connects TRBV7-7 to TRBJ2-7, with D possibly being TRBD1 (5 bases). The CDR3 totals 15 residues. The germline CDR1 and CDR2 sequences are SSHAT and FNYEAQ (reference sequence). CDR3 nucleotide sequence: TGTGCTAGCAGCTTAGGCAGGGATCGCTCCTACGAGCAGTACTTC. Protein: CASSLGRDRSYEQYF.

The chain carries TRBV28 and TRBJ1-2; 8 nucleotides line up with TRBD1. Per the germline V gene, CDR1 is MDHEN and CDR2 is SYDVKM. The CDR3 spans 13 residues. With V trimmed by 8 bases and J by 4 bases, 6 bases remained unmatched. The CDR3 DNA follows: TGTGCCAGCTGCCGGACAGGGAGCTATGGCTACACCTTC. Translating it yields CASCRTGSYGYTF.

The chain recombines TRBV20-1 with TRBJ2-3; 7 positions match TRBD2. CDR3 length equals 11 residues. Germline V gene data show CDR1 as DFQATT and CDR2 as SNEGSKA (reference sequence). V lost 3 bases and J lost 9; bases outside the gene matches: 3. Written as DNA, the CDR3 is TGCAGTGCTAGCGCGGGAGCCACGCAGTATTTT. This sequence encodes CSASAGATQYF.